This paragraph reports one TCR beta chain. Its antigen is unidentified. V was shortened by 7 bases and J by 4 bases, with 9 bases between the two germline ends. Per the germline V gene, CDR1 is MNHNS and CDR2 is SASEGT. CDR3 length: 12 residues. Single viable CD3+CD4+CD8-CD45RO+ cells were sorted as the memory CD4+ T cells. Serostatus was set by detecting CMV pp150, pp28, p38, p52 IgG. The sample is drawn from a study of memory CD4+ T cells and cytomegalovirus serostatus. Overall study: This sample comes from healthy Belgian adults, 9 CMV seropositive, 24 seronegative.

As originally analysed: After removing out-of-frame reads, around 2,100,000 distinct TCRbeta sequences remained. The table came from immunoSEQ multiplex PCR; TCRdb's copy has only in-frame clones and leaves some out. The V and J calls and clone size were taken over from that table, and D and trimming were inferred from the DNA. The sample comprises under 80,000 clones, 75% to 85% of which are singletons, and approximately 2.4% rests with the top ten. Broader study findings: Median bootstrapped AUC for CMV status was about 0.96 originally, just under 0.93 US-trained.

The V and J genes are TRBV6-1 and TRBJ2-3; D is undetermined. Sequenced sample: memory CD4+ T cells from blood. This clonotype was sampled from an adult in good health and CMV-seropositive. CDR3 region: CASKEWADTQYF. In nucleotides, the CDR3 is TGTGCCAGCAAGGAGTGGGCAGATACGCAGTATTTT.